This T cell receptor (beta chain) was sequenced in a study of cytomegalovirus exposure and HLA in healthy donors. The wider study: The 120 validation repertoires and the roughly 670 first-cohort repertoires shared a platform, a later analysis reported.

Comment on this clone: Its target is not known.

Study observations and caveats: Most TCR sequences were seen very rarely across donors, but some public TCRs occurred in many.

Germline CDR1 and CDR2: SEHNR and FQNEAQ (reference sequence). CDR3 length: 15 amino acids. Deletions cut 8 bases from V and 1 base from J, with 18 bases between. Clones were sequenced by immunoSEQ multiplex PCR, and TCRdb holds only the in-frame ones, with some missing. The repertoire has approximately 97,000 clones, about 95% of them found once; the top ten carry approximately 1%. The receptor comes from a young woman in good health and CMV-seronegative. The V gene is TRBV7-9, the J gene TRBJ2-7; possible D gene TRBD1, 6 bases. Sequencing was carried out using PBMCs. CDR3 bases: TGTGCCAGCCGGGCAGAAGGGGACACATCCTACGAGCAGTACTTC. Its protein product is CASRAEGDTSYEQYF.